What follows are 15 T cell receptor beta chains derived from one specimen sequenced in a study of control samples from healthy donors and cancer patients. This table comes from immunoSEQ multiplex PCR, and its TCRdb copy is limited to in-frame clones, with some not included. The profile shows 12,000 to 15,000 clones, approximately 80% of them singletons. Sequencing was carried out using formalin-fixed, paraffin-embedded tissue. All receptors come from a female donor with lung cancer.

The chain employs TRBV7-2 and TRBJ1-5, with a tentative D call TRBD1 (5 bases). The CDR3 spans 13 residues. V was clipped by 2 bases and J by 4 bases, with 6 bases between them. The germline V gene has CDR1 SGHTA and CDR2 FQGNSA. CDR3 residues: CASSLSGNQPQHF. Here the CDR3 DNA reads TGTGCCAGCAGCTTATCAGGGAATCAGCCCCAGCATTTT. Variable domain in full (rest from reference TRBV7-2 and TRBJ1-5): GAGVSQSPSNKVTEKGKDVELRCDPISGHTALYWYRQSLGQGLEFLIYFQGNSAPDKSGLPSDRFSAERTGGSVSTLTIQRTQQEDSAVYLCASSLSGNQPQHFGDGTRLSIL.

The rearrangement joins TRBV20-1 to TRBJ2-7; TRBD1 is a possible D gene (6 bases). The CDR3 is 11 residues long. V lost 2 bases to trimming and J lost 5 bases, with 7 bases between them. Per the germline V gene, CDR1 is DFQATT and CDR2 is SNEGSKA (reference sequence). The CDR3 nucleotides read TGCAGTGCTAGACAGGGGAACGAGCAGTACTTC. This codes for CSARQGNEQYF.

The chain uses TRBV9 and TRBJ1-1; 7 bases fit TRBD1. The germline V gene encodes CDR1 SGDLS and CDR2 YYNGEE. The CDR3 length is 13 residues. After removal of 7 bases from V and 7 bases from J, the junction contained 10 bases not matched to a gene. CDR3 region: CASGKGGGSEAFF. DNA of the CDR3: TGTGCCAGCGGAAAGGGAGGGGGCAGTGAAGCTTTCTTT.

This rearrangement joins TRBV5-1 to TRBJ2-1; 10 nucleotides align to TRBD1. Germline-derived CDR1 and CDR2 are SGHRS and YFSETQ. The junction had 11 bases not matched to a gene; V was cut back by 2 bases and J by 6 bases. The CDR3 covers 17 residues. CDR3 sequence: CASSLRIGTGAFNEQFF. The CDR3 bases are TGCGCCAGCAGCTTACGCATCGGGACAGGGGCATTCAATGAGCAGTTCTTC.

The chain joins TRBV19 to TRBJ1-1; TRBD1 might be the D (5 bases). Looked up from germline, CDR1 is LNHDA and CDR2 is SQIVND (reference sequence). CDR3 length: 13 residues. Deletions cut 5 bases from V and 7 bases from J, with 14 bases between. The CDR3 loop is CASSFDRLREAFF. CDR3 DNA sequence: TGTGCCAGTAGTTTCGACAGACTCCGTGAAGCTTTCTTT.

This clone was recorded only once. The chain has TRBV5-4 and TRBJ2-1; 8 nucleotides line up with TRBD2. The germline gives CDR1 SGHNT, CDR2 YYREEE (reference sequence). The CDR3 spans 15 residues. The junction had 11 bases not matched to a gene; V was cut back by 4 bases and J by 8 bases. CDR3 sequence reads: CASSGRSGAGDEQFF. In DNA form, the CDR3 reads TGTGCCAGCAGCGGCCGTAGCGGGGCTGGGGATGAGCAGTTCTTC.

The rearrangement uses TRBV4-1 and TRBJ1-5; 9 bases agree with TRBD1. The CDR3 consists of 15 residues. Germline trimming cut 2 bases from V and 2 bases from J; bases unmatched to any gene: 1. CDR1 and CDR2 (germline): MGHRA, YSYEKL. The CDR3 bases are TGCGCCAGCAGCCAAACAGGGGGCGGCAATCAGCCCCAGCATTTT. This gives the protein CASSQTGGGNQPQHF.

The rearrangement joins TRBV27 to TRBJ1-1, with D perhaps matching TRBD1 (5 bases). From germline, CDR1 is MNHEY and CDR2 SMNVEV (reference sequence). The CDR3 has 13 residues. Trimming took 2 bases from V and 6 from J, leaving 10 bases between them. CDR3 amino acids: CASSLLGAPEAFF. The CDR3 nucleotides read TGTGCCAGCAGTTTACTAGGGGCTCCTGAAGCTTTCTTT.

The V gene is TRBV2, the J gene TRBJ1-2; 7 positions match TRBD1. CDR1 and CDR2 from the germline V gene are SNHLY and FYNNEI. This CDR3 comprises 12 residues. Unmatched junction bases numbered 6, after V lost 9 bases and J lost 5 bases. CDR3 sequence (DNA): TGTGCCAGTCACACAGGGGATTATGGCTACACCTTC. Residues: CASHTGDYGYTF.

This chain uses TRBV6-5 with TRBJ2-7, with D unclear. Germline V lookup: CDR1 MNHEY, CDR2 SVGAGI. The V gene lost 7 bases and the J gene lost 1 base, with 14 bases spanning the gap. The CDR3 is 14 amino acids. CDR3: CASTRPLVSYEQYF. In DNA form, the CDR3 reads TGTGCCAGCACCCGGCCCTTGGTGTCCTACGAGCAGTACTTC.

As regards this clone: The sample contains more than one DNA sequence encoding this CDR3. The rearrangement joins TRBV18 to TRBJ1-2; 7 bases agree with TRBD1. V trimming: 6 bases; J trimming: 0 bases; junction bases outside the gene matches: 7. The CDR3 is 15 residues long. Germline CDR1 is KGHSH and CDR2 is LQKENI. Here the CDR3 reads CASSPQGGANYGYTF. In DNA form, the CDR3 reads TGTGCCAGCTCGCCTCAGGGGGGGGCTAACTATGGCTACACCTTC.

The gene calls are TRBV6-1 and TRBJ1-5; 11 bases align to TRBD1. The V and J ends lost 3 bases and 6 bases, in that order; junction bases with no gene match: 7. The germline CDR1 and CDR2 sequences are MNHNS and SASEGT. The CDR3 spans 16 residues. The CDR3 DNA is TGTGCCAGCAGTGATAGGACAGGGGGCTTTTTTCAGCCCCAGCATTTT. It is translated as CASSDRTGGFFQPQHF.

The chain combines TRBV7-3 with TRBJ2-6; no clear D. V was pared by 0 bases and J by 0 bases, with 12 bases between. Germline CDR1 and CDR2: SGHTA and FQGTGA. The CDR3 runs 18 residues. CDR3 coding DNA: TGTGCCAGCAGCTTAACGCCCACTCTGCGCTCTGGGGCCAACGTCCTGACTTTC. It yields the protein CASSLTPTLRSGANVLTF.

CDR3 region: CASTLGQGTEAFF. The DNA for the CDR3 is TGTGCCAGCACTCTTGGACAGGGGACTGAAGCTTTCTTT. The chain recombines TRBV25-1 with TRBJ1-1; 9 nucleotides line up with TRBD1. Germline CDR1 MGHDK, CDR2 SYGVNS. CDR3 size: 13 residues. V lost 7 bases, J lost 5 bases, and 5 bases stayed unmatched. Variable domain in full (rest from reference TRBV25-1 and TRBJ1-1): EADIYQTPRYLVIGTGKKITLECSQTMGHDKMYWYQQDPGMELHLIHYSYGVNSTEKGDLSSESTVSRIRTEHFPLTLESARPSHTSQYLCASTLGQGTEAFFGQGTRLTVV.

The chain is built from TRBV5-1 and TRBJ2-3; maybe TRBD1 (6 bases). With 2 bases removed from V and 4 bases from J, the gap between germline ends came to 8 bases. Per germline, CDR1 SGHRS and CDR2 YFSETQ. The CDR3 has 13 amino acids. CDR3 residues: CASSFRGSDTQYF. The CDR3 bases are TGCGCCAGCAGCTTCAGGGGATCAGATACGCAGTATTTT.